What follows is one TCR beta chain and its context. Participants were placed into cohorts based on the clinical history they reported. CDR3 length equals 13 residues. Trimming shortened V by 4 bases and J by 0 bases, and 6 bases separated the two germline ends. The V gene's germline CDR1 is SGDLS and CDR2 YYNGEE. This sample is drawn from a study of blood T cell repertoires in COVID-19. Assay used: immunoSEQ multiplex PCR; TCRdb lists only in-frame clones, some missing. The sample has 200,000 or so clones, about 87% seen once. The sequencing sample was made of PBMCs or T cells enriched from blood (not recorded which). The rearrangement uses TRBV9 and TRBJ2-3; D gene unclear. This TCR came from a woman aged 30 to 39 who had recovered from COVID-19. The DNA for the CDR3 is TGTGCCAGCAGCCCTACTAGCACAGATACGCAGTATTTT. Translating it yields CASSPTSTDTQYF.